This TCR beta chain emerged from a study of T-cell reconstitution after alpha-beta-depleted transplantation in children. Unique molecular identifiers were built into the TCRbeta library. TCRdb re-called the PCR reads with MiXCR, one entry per CDR3 protein. In the table there are around 500,000 distinct CDR3 sequences, approximately 12% of which are singletons. This clonotype was detected a few times. This clonotype was sampled from a human donor who donated a stem cell graft to a child with combined immunodeficiency. Sample: PBMCs from the stem cell graft donor, taken from the stem cell graft.

CDR3: CASSFRAGYTF. DNA of the CDR3: TGTGCCAGCAGTTTCAGGGCTGGCTACACCTTC. This chain links TRBV12-3 or TRBV12-4 with TRBJ1-2; D possibly corresponds to TRBD1 (5 bases). Trimming pared 3 bases from V and 7 bases from J, leaving 6 bases between. This CDR3 is 11 amino acids long.